This T cell receptor (beta chain) was profiled in a study of cytomegalovirus exposure and HLA in healthy donors. The V segment lost 3 bases and the J segment 0 bases; nucleotides outside the gene matches: 2. The CDR3 has 14 residues. CDR1 SNHLY and CDR2 FYNNEI come from the germline V gene. The donors, nominally healthy at sampling, likely had unrecorded immune exposures. PCR amplification relied on 60 Vbeta primers (plus 13 Jbeta primers). Data came from immunoSEQ multiplex PCR; TCRdb stores just in-frame clones and leaves some out. The data contain around 120,000 clones, 70% to 80% of them singletons. The study, taken as a whole, reports: The study designated 150 to 200 TCR beta chains cytomegalovirus-associated. With later analysis, a missense DCLRE1C variant became linked to TCR beta V- and J-gene trimming.

About this clone itself: No antigen is known for it.

This clonotype was sampled from a man aged 25 to 45 in good health and CMV-seropositive. The sequenced sample was PBMCs. This rearrangement joins TRBV2 to TRBJ2-7; 7 nucleotides align to TRBD1. In DNA, the CDR3 is TGTGCCAGCAGTGAGACAGGGAGCTCCTACGAGCAGTACTTC. Translation: CASSETGSSYEQYF.